This TCR beta chain was observed in a study of CD8 T cells in Susac syndrome. Overall study context: When their blood was taken, patients with Susac syndrome were therapy-naive, taking corticosteroids, or taking intravenous immunoglobulin alone.

Notes on the study in general: By the study's own acknowledgment, its TCR sequencing and HLA analysis included relatively few individuals. The greatest CD8+ clonal expansion in Susac occurred in TEMRA cells and in active patients.

Details on this clonotype: Its antigen remains unknown.

Germline CDR1 and CDR2: SQVTM and ANQGSEA. V lost 0 bases, J lost 1 base, and 8 bases lay in between. This CDR3 has 14 residues. Reverse transcription of 0.5 to 1 ug RNA was performed with random hexamers. TCRdb itself ran the immunoSEQ multiplex PCR reads through MiXCR, one entry per CDR3 protein. The sample records some 120,000 distinct CDR3 sequences, around 94% being singletons. The V and J genes are TRBV29-1 and TRBJ2-3; D is unresolved. The receptor's source is a human donor with Susac syndrome. Sequenced material: CD8+ T cells from PBMCs. The CDR3 loop is CSVEDPHRTDTQYF. The CDR3 coding sequence is TGCAGCGTTGAAGATCCCCACCGCACAGATACGCAGTATTTT.